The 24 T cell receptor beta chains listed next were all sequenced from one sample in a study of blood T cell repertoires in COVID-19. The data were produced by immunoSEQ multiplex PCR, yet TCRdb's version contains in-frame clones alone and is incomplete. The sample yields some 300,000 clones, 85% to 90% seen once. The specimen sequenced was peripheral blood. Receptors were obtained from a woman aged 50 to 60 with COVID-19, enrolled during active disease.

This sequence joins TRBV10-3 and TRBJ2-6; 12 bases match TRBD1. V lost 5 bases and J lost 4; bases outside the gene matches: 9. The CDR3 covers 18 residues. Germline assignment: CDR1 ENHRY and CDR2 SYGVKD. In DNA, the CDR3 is TGTGCCATCAGTCCGGGACAGGGGGCATTGTCGGGGGCCAACGTCCTGACTTTC. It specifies CAISPGQGALSGANVLTF.

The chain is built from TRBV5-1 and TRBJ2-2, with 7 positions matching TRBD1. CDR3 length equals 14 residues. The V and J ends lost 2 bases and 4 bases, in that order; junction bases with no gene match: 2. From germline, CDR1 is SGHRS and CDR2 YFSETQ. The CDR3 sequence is CASSLTGVTGELFF. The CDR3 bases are TGCGCCAGCAGCTTAACAGGGGTCACCGGGGAGCTGTTTTTT.

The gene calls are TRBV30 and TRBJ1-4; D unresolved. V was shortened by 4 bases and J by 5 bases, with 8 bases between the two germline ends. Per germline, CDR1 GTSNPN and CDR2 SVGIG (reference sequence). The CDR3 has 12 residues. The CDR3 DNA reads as TGTGCCTGGAACACGGGGAATGAAAAACTGTTTTTT. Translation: CAWNTGNEKLFF.

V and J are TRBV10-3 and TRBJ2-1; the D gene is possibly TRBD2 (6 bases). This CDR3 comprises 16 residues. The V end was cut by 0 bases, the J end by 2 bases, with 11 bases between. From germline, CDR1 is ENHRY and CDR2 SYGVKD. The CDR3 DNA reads TGTGCCATCAGTGAGTCCGGGGGTCCCCCCTACAATGAGCAGTTCTTC. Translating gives CAISESGGPPYNEQFF.

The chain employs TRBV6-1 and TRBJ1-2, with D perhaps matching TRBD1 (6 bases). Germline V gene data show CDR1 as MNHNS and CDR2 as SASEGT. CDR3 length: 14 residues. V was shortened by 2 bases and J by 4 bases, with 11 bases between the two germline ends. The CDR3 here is CASSELQGGYGYTF. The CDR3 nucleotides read TGTGCCAGCAGTGAACTACAGGGTGGCTATGGCTACACCTTC.

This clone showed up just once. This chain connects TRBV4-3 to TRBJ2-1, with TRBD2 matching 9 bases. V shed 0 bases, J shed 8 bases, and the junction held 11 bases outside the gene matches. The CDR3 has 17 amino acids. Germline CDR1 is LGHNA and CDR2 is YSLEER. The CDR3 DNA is TGCGCCAGCAGCCAAGATAGGCTGGCGGGAGGGGCGGATGAGCAGTTCTTC. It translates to CASSQDRLAGGADEQFF.

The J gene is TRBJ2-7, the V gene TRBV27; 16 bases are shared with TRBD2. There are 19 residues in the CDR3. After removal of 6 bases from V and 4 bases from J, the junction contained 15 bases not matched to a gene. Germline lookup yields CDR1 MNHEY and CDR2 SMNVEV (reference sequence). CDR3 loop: CASSRTPGLAGGPRYEQYF. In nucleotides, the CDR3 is TGTGCCAGCAGCCGAACCCCGGGACTAGCGGGAGGGCCGAGGTACGAGCAGTACTTC.

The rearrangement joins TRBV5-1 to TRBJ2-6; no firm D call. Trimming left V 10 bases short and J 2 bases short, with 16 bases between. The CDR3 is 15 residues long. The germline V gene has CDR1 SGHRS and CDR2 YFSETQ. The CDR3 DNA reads TGCGCCTCAGCCCCGCTCCAGGCTGGGGCCAACGTCCTGACTTTC. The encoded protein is CASAPLQAGANVLTF.

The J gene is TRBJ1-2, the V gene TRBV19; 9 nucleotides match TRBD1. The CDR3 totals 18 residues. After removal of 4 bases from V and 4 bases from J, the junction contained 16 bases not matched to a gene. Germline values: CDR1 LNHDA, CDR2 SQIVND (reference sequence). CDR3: CASSNRGQGGRKGYGYTF. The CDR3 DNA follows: TGTGCCAGTAGTAACCGGGGACAGGGCGGAAGAAAAGGCTATGGCTACACCTTC.

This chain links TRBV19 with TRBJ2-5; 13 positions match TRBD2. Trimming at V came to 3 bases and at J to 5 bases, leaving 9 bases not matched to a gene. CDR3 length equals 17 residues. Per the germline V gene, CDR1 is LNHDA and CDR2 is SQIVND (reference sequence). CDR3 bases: TGTGCCAGTAGTATTTCAGGACTAGCGGGAGTCCGGGAGACCCAGTACTTC. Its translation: CASSISGLAGVRETQYF. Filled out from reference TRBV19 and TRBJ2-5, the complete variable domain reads DGGITQSPKYLFRKEGQNVTLSCEQNLNHDAMYWYRQDPGQGLRLIYYSQIVNDFQKGDIAEGYSVSREKKESFPLTVTSAQKNPTAFYLCASSISGLAGVRETQYFGPGTRLLVL.

In nucleotides, the CDR3 is TGTGCCAGCAGTTTCACCCGGGACAGGGGGACCGATGAGCAGTTCTTC. Translating gives CASSFTRDRGTDEQFF. The chain recombines TRBV7-9 with TRBJ2-1; TRBD1 agrees at 11 bases. In germline, CDR1 is SEHNR, CDR2 FQNEAQ (reference sequence). The CDR3 is 16 residues long. V trimming: 6 bases; J trimming: 8 bases; junction bases outside the gene matches: 12.

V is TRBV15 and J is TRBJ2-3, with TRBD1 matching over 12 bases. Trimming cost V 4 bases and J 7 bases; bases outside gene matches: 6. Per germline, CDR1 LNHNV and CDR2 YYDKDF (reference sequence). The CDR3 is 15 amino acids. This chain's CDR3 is CATSNRDRGLHTQYF. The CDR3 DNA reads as TGTGCCACCAGCAACCGGGACAGGGGGCTTCATACGCAGTATTTT.

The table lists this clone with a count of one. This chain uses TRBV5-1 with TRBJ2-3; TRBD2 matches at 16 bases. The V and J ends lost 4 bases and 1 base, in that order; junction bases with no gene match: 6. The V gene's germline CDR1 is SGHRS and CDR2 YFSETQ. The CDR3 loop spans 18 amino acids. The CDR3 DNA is TGCGCCAGCAGCAGGGGACTAGCGGGAGGGCGAGGCACAGATACGCAGTATTTT. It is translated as CASSRGLAGGRGTDTQYF.

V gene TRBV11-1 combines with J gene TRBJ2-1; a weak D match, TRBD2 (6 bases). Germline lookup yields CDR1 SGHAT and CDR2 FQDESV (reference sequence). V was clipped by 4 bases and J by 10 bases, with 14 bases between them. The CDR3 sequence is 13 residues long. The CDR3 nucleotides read TGTGCCAGCAGCTCCGGTCTAGCGCTAGAGCAGTTCTTC. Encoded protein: CASSSGLALEQFF.

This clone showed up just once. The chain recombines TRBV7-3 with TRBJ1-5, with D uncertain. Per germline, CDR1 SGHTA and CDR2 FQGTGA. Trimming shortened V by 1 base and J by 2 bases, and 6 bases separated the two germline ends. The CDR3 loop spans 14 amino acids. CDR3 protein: CASSLSPGNQPQHF. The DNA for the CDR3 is TGTGCCAGCAGCTTAAGTCCCGGCAATCAGCCCCAGCATTTT.

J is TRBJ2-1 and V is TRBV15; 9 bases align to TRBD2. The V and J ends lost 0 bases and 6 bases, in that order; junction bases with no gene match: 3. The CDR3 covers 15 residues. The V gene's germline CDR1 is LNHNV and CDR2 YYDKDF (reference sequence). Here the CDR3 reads CATSREGLAGNEQFF. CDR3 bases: TGTGCCACCAGCAGAGAGGGACTAGCTGGCAATGAGCAGTTCTTC.

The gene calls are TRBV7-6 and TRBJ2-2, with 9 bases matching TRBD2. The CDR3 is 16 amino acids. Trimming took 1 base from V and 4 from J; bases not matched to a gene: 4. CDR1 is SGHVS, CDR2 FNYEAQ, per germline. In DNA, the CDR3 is TGTGCCAGCAGCTTAGAACTAGCGGGTGTCACCGGGGAGCTGTTTTTT. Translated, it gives CASSLELAGVTGELFF.

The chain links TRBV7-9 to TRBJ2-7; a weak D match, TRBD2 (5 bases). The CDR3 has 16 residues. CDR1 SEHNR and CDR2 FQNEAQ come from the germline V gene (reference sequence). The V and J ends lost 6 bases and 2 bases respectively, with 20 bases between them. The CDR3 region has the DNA TGTGCCAGCAGTACCGACGGGTGGAAGCGGACCTACGAGCAGTACTTC. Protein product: CASSTDGWKRTYEQYF. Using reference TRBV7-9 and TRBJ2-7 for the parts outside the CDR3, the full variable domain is DTGVSQNPRHKITKRGQNVTFRCDPISEHNRLYWYRQTLGQGPEFLTYFQNEAQLEKSRLLSDRFSAERPKGSFSTLEIQRTEQGDSAMYLCASSTDGWKRTYEQYFGPGTRLTVT.

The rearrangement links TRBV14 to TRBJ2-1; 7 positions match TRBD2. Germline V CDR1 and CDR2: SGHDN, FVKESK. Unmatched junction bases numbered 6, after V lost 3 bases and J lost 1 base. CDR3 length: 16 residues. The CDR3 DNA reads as TGTGCCAGCAGCCATCCCGAGCGGGAATCCTACAATGAGCAGTTCTTC. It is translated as CASSHPERESYNEQFF.

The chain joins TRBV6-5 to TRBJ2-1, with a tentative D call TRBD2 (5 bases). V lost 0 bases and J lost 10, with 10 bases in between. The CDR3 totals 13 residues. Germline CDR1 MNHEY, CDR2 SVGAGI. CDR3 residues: CASSYSEDWEQFF. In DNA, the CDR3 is TGTGCCAGCAGTTACTCAGAGGACTGGGAGCAGTTCTTC.

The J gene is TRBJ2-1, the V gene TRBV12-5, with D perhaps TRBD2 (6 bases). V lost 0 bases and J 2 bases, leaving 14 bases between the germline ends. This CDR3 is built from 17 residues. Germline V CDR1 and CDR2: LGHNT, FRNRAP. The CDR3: CASGLVLGGGPYNEQFF. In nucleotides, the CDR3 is TGTGCTAGTGGTTTGGTACTCGGGGGAGGCCCCTACAATGAGCAGTTCTTC.

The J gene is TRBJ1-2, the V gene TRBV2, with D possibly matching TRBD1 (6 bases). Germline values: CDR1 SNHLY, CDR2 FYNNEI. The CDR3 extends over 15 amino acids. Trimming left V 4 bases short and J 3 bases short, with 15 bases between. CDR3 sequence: CASSVRRGGDYGYTF. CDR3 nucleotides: TGTGCCAGCAGTGTCCGTAGGGGGGGTGACTATGGCTACACCTTC.

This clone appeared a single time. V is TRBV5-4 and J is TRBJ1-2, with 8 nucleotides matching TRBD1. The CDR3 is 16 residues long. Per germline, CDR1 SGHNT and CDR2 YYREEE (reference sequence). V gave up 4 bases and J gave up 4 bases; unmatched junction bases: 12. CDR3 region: CASSQGQEVRIYGYTF. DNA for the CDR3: TGTGCCAGCAGCCAGGGACAGGAGGTGCGAATCTATGGCTACACCTTC.

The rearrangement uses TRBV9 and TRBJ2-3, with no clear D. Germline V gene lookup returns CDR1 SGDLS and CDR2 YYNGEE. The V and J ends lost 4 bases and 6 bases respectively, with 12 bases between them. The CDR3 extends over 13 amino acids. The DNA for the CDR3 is TGTGCCAGCAGCACCCGACATCCCGATACGCAGTATTTT. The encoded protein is CASSTRHPDTQYF.